The 27 T cell receptor beta chains presented below share a single source sample, sequenced in a study of T cells in Graves' hyperthyroidism and ophthalmopathy. From RNA transcripts, TCR beta CDR3 regions were amplified. A set of HTBI primers served as the primers for a first-round RT-PCR of the TCR CDR3. A single record per CDR3 protein comes from TCRdb applying MiXCR to the multiplex PCR reads. The sample lists around 620,000 distinct CDR3 sequences, approximately 14% occurring once. Specimen: blood. The origin of the receptors is a woman aged 18-29 years with Graves' ophthalmopathy.

This clonotype has just a few counts. The rearrangement uses TRBV9 and TRBJ1-4, with 9 bases lining up with TRBD1. CDR1 SGDLS and CDR2 YYNGEE come from the germline V gene. There are 16 residues in the CDR3. V was pared by 2 bases and J by 8 bases, with 10 bases of the junction left unmatched. The CDR3 is CASSVAPTGGGEKLFF. CDR3 DNA: TGTGCCAGCAGCGTGGCGCCGACAGGGGGTGGAGAAAAACTGTTTTTT.

This clonotype was seen more than once but under ten times. This rearrangement joins TRBV28 to TRBJ1-6; possible D gene TRBD1, 6 bases. In germline, CDR1 is MDHEN, CDR2 SYDVKM. This CDR3 contains 16 residues. Trimming removed 6 bases at V and 0 bases at J, with 12 bases between. The chain's CDR3 is CASSLDRSSYNSPLHF. The CDR3 DNA reads TGTGCCAGCAGCCTTGACAGGAGCTCCTATAATTCACCCCTCCACTTT.

The CDR3 region is CSAVLAGGVYEQYF. DNA of the CDR3: TGCAGTGCTGTACTAGCGGGAGGGGTCTACGAGCAGTACTTC. The chain recombines TRBV20-1 with TRBJ2-7, with TRBD2 identical over 13 bases. The CDR3 has 14 residues. Trimming took 5 bases from V and 3 from J; bases not matched to a gene: 4. CDR1 DFQATT and CDR2 SNEGSKA come from the germline V gene (reference sequence).

This clonotype has a count of ten or more. The chain carries TRBV28 and TRBJ1-6; 7 nucleotides match TRBD1. Per the germline V gene, CDR1 is MDHEN and CDR2 is SYDVKM. V was clipped by 3 bases and J by 6 bases; unmatched bases: 2. This CDR3 region has 14 residues. The CDR3 DNA follows: TGTGCCAGCAGTTTCGGGACAGCTAATTCACCCCTCCACTTT. Amino acid sequence: CASSFGTANSPLHF.

This clonotype was found many times. The chain combines TRBV6-1 with TRBJ1-1, with D possibly TRBD1 on 6 matching bases. The CDR3 loop spans 13 amino acids. V lost 7 bases, J lost 3 bases, and 12 bases lay in between. Per the germline V gene, CDR1 is MNHNS and CDR2 is SASEGT. The CDR3 here is CASISTGYTEAFF. As DNA, the CDR3 is TGTGCCAGCATTAGTACAGGGTACACTGAAGCTTTCTTT.

This clonotype was found once. A much larger clone lies a single base off, so this may be a read error. This chain connects TRBV11-2 to TRBJ2-7; D call uncertain. With the DNA end fitting TRBJ2-1 better, the J assignment may be wrong. The CDR3 extends over 15 amino acids. The germline CDR1 and CDR2 sequences are SGHAT and FQNNGV. In DNA, the CDR3 is TGTGCCAGCAGCTTAGTGCTAACGGTATCCTACGAGCAGTTCTTC. Translating gives CASSLVLTVSYEQFF.

This clonotype came up a few times. Relative to the germline gene, one junction end is altered; a read error may explain this. The chain joins TRBV7-7 to TRBJ2-5; 11 bases map to TRBD2. This CDR3 is built from 16 residues. Germline loops: CDR1 SSHAT, CDR2 FNYEAQ (reference sequence). CDR3 protein: CASSSSSGRAEETQYF. The CDR3 bases are TGTGCTAGCAGCTCAAGTAGCGGGAGGGCCGAAGAGACCCAGTACTTC. The whole variable domain, filled in from reference TRBV7-7 and TRBJ2-5, reads GAGVSQSPRYKVTKRGQDVTLRCDPISSHATLYWYQQALGQGPEFLTYFNYEAQPDKSGLPSDRFSAERPEGSISTLTIQRTEQRDSAMYRCASSSSSGRAEETQYFGPGTRLLVL.

The sample holds many counts of this clonotype. The chain employs TRBV27 and TRBJ2-7, with 7 bases fitting TRBD1. Looked up from germline, CDR1 is MNHEY and CDR2 is SMNVEV (reference sequence). The V gene end was trimmed by 3 bases and the J gene end by 4 bases; junction bases not matched to a gene: 9. This CDR3 has 15 amino acids. CDR3 region: CASSLGQGVNYEQYF. The CDR3 DNA sequence: TGTGCCAGCAGTTTGGGGCAGGGGGTTAATTACGAGCAGTACTTC.

In this sample, this clonotype turned up many times. This chain joins TRBV28 and TRBJ1-6; 7 nucleotides line up with TRBD1. This CDR3 comprises 15 residues. The V and J ends lost 5 bases and 9 bases, in that order; junction bases with no gene match: 10. Per germline, CDR1 MDHEN and CDR2 SYDVKM. The CDR3 sequence is CASSPPTGSVSPLHF. The CDR3 DNA sequence: TGTGCCAGCAGTCCCCCGACAGGGAGCGTTTCACCCCTCCACTTT.

This clonotype has a count of ten or more. This chain links TRBV20-1 with TRBJ2-7; 8 bases are a match to TRBD2. The CDR3 has 15 amino acids. The germline gives CDR1 DFQATT, CDR2 SNEGSKA (reference sequence). Losses at the gene ends were 3 bases for V and 4 bases for J; bases not matched to a gene: 11. The CDR3 coding sequence is TGCAGTGCTAGGGGCGGTTCGGGAGGGCGATACGAGCAGTACTTC. This gives the protein CSARGGSGGRYEQYF.

The V call is TRBV11-2, the J call TRBJ1-3, with 9 bases lining up with TRBD1. The CDR3 runs 19 residues. The V segment lost 1 base and the J segment 5 bases; nucleotides outside the gene matches: 15. Germline lookup yields CDR1 SGHAT and CDR2 FQNNGV. DNA of the CDR3: TGTGCCAGCAGCTTAGGCCGGGACAGGGACCCTATCGACAGAAACACCATATATTTT. It translates to CASSLGRDRDPIDRNTIYF.

This clonotype was detected many times. The chain employs TRBV9 and TRBJ2-1; 12 bases are a match to TRBD2. Trimming at V came to 3 bases and at J to 4 bases, leaving 2 bases not matched to a gene. CDR3 length equals 15 residues. Germline CDR1 reads SGDLS; CDR2 reads YYNGEE. CDR3 protein: CASSALAGGYNEQFF. The CDR3 nucleotides read TGTGCCAGCAGCGCCCTAGCGGGAGGGTACAATGAGCAGTTCTTC.

This clonotype was seen at least ten times. The V gene is TRBV2, the J gene TRBJ1-3; 8 bases match TRBD1. Germline CDR1 reads SNHLY; CDR2 reads FYNNEI. This CDR3 comprises 14 residues. After removal of 3 bases from V and 5 bases from J, the junction contained 3 bases not matched to a gene. DNA of the CDR3: TGTGCCAGCAGTGAGTCAGGGGGCCGAAACACCATATATTTT. It yields the protein CASSESGGRNTIYF.

The genes are TRBV24-1 and TRBJ2-1; D is perhaps TRBD2 (6 bases). CDR3 size: 14 residues. Trimming removed 1 base from V and 7 bases from J, with 10 bases in between. The V gene's germline CDR1 is KGHDR and CDR2 SFDVKD. CDR3 coding DNA: TGTGCCACCAGTGATTTCCTGGCGGGAAATGAGCAGTTCTTC. It is translated as CATSDFLAGNEQFF.

This clonotype was observed at least ten times. DNA for the CDR3: TGCAGTGCTAGAGAGCCTGAGGGGTTGGATGAGCAGTTCTTC. Encoded protein: CSAREPEGLDEQFF. The rearrangement uses TRBV20-1 and TRBJ2-1; TRBD1 or TRBD2 may be the D gene (5 bases each). Trimming removed 0 bases from V and 8 bases from J, with 14 bases in between. Germline CDR1 reads DFQATT; CDR2 reads SNEGSKA (reference sequence). The CDR3 has 14 amino acids.

This clonotype was recorded many times. The chain uses TRBV11-3 and TRBJ1-1; D might be TRBD1 (5 bases). Germline V gene data show CDR1 as SGHNT and CDR2 as YENEEA. Trimming stripped 6 bases from V and 0 bases from J, with 11 bases between. There are 14 residues in the CDR3. The CDR3 sequence: CASRPSRVNTEAFF. DNA for the CDR3: TGTGCCAGCAGACCAAGCAGGGTGAACACTGAAGCTTTCTTT.

This clonotype was recorded many times. This sequence joins TRBV5-1 and TRBJ1-1; D not resolved. The CDR3 has 15 amino acids. Trimming left V 1 base short and J 0 bases short, with 10 bases between. The germline V gene has CDR1 SGHRS and CDR2 YFSETQ. The DNA of the CDR3 is TGCGCCAGCAGCTTGATGAGTGCCATGAACACTGAAGCTTTCTTT. The encoded protein is CASSLMSAMNTEAFF.

This clonotype was seen ten or more times. The chain is built from TRBV24-1 and TRBJ2-6; 9 nucleotides line up with TRBD1. CDR3 length: 18 amino acids. Germline CDR1 and CDR2: KGHDR and SFDVKD. Germline trimming cut 5 bases from V and 0 bases from J; bases unmatched to any gene: 7. In nucleotides, the CDR3 is TGTGCCACCAGTGCAGAGGGACAGGGACACTCTGGGGCCAACGTCCTGACTTTC. This encodes CATSAEGQGHSGANVLTF.

A remark on this clonotype: It may be a read error: a sequence one base away is much more abundant. This chain connects TRBV20-1 to TRBJ2-5; 14 positions agree with TRBD2. Germline CDR1 and CDR2: DFQATT and SNEGSKA (reference sequence). This CDR3 is 14 amino acids long. CDR3 nucleotides: TGCGGTGCTTCGACTAGCGGGAGGGGGAAGACCCAGTACTTC. It yields the protein CGASTSGRGKTQYF.

The V gene is TRBV29-1, the J gene TRBJ1-2, with TRBD1 identical over 9 bases. The CDR3 has 15 amino acids. CDR1 is SQVTM and CDR2 is ANQGSEA in the germline V gene. With 4 bases clipped from V and 8 bases from J, the junction kept 14 bases outside the gene matches. CDR3 region: CSVGAWDREMEGYTF. CDR3 sequence (DNA): TGCAGCGTTGGGGCCTGGGACAGGGAAATGGAGGGCTACACCTTC.

This clonotype was picked up many times. This chain links TRBV28 with TRBJ1-1; TRBD1 is a possible D gene (5 bases). CDR3 size: 15 residues. V shed 1 base and J shed 3 bases, with 12 bases lying between them. The germline V gene encodes CDR1 MDHEN and CDR2 SYDVKM. This CDR3 is CASSLLQGQDTEAFF. Here the CDR3 DNA reads TGTGCCAGCAGTTTATTGCAGGGTCAAGACACTGAAGCTTTCTTT.

In this sample, this clonotype turned up many times. This chain connects TRBV19 to TRBJ2-7, with 11 bases that match TRBD2. CDR3 length equals 16 residues. J was trimmed by 6 bases and V by 4 bases; bases with no gene match: 11. Germline CDR1 is LNHDA and CDR2 is SQIVND (reference sequence). CDR3 coding DNA: TGTGCCAGTAGTAAGACTAGCGGGGAGCGTCGGGGCGAGCAGTACTTC. Its protein is CASSKTSGERRGEQYF.

This clonotype was found many times. V gene TRBV6-1 combines with J gene TRBJ2-5, with 8 bases aligning to TRBD2. V trimming: 6 bases; J trimming: 4 bases; junction bases outside the gene matches: 13. The CDR3 spans 16 residues. Germline CDR1 reads MNHNS; CDR2 reads SASEGT. The CDR3 sequence: CASSNRGLAGRETQYF. The CDR3 coding sequence is TGTGCCAGCAGCAACCGCGGGTTAGCGGGACGAGAGACCCAGTACTTC.

This clonotype was detected many times. V gene TRBV5-1 combines with J gene TRBJ2-7; D unclear. Germline lookup yields CDR1 SGHRS and CDR2 YFSETQ. V lost 0 bases, J lost 3 bases, and 10 bases lay in between. This CDR3 is built from 14 residues. CDR3 amino acids: CASSLGRIDYEQYF. CDR3 DNA: TGCGCCAGCAGCTTGGGCAGGATAGACTACGAGCAGTACTTC.

This clonotype has a count of ten or more. The chain links TRBV12-3 or TRBV12-4 to TRBJ1-1; D is unresolved. Trimming stripped 5 bases from V and 5 bases from J, with 15 bases between. This CDR3 region has 14 residues. The CDR3, as DNA: TGTGCCAGCAGTACCTTGGACCTCAGGACTGAAGCTTTCTTT. Its protein is CASSTLDLRTEAFF.

The chain recombines TRBV9 with TRBJ2-3, with 7 bases identical to TRBD2. The germline V gene encodes CDR1 SGDLS and CDR2 YYNGEE. The CDR3 covers 15 residues. J was trimmed by 4 bases and V by 0 bases; bases with no gene match: 5. The CDR3 bases are TGTGCCAGCAGCGTAGCGGGACTATCCGCAGATACGCAGTATTTT. The encoded protein is CASSVAGLSADTQYF.

This clonotype was observed at least ten times. The V call is TRBV30, the J call TRBJ1-2; no reliable D call. The CDR3 consists of 9 residues. The V gene lost 5 bases and the J gene lost 6 bases, with 4 bases spanning the gap. Germline V lookup: CDR1 GTSNPN, CDR2 SVGIG (reference sequence). CDR3 DNA: TGTGCCTGGGAGGATGGCTACACCTTC. Encoded protein: CAWEDGYTF.